A selection of T cell receptor beta chains follows, all from one sample in a study of cytomegalovirus exposure and HLA in healthy donors. The table came from immunoSEQ multiplex PCR; TCRdb's copy has only in-frame clones and leaves some out. The table includes 120,000 to 150,000 clones, over 75% detected once. Sequenced material: PBMCs. The receptors were gathered from a man between 40 and 49 years old in good health and CMV-seronegative. Each CDR3 is given with its conserved first and last residue. A D gene is named only where the DNA matches it firmly. Not every row has a clone size; where given, it reads once, few, many or a size class.

J,V,size,length,D,CDR3,DNA
TRBJ1-6,TRBV7-8,NA,14,NA,CASNPGHLNSPLHF,TGTGCCAGCAACCCGGGACACCTTAATTCACCCCTCCACTTT
TRBJ2-3,TRBV9,once,15,NA,CASSGGRGSTDTQYF,TGTGCCAGCAGCGGAGGGCGGGGAAGCACAGATACGCAGTATTTT
TRBJ2-7,TRBV28,NA,16,TRBD1,CASSPPGQSYSYEQYF,TGTGCCAGCAGTCCCCCGGGACAGTCCTACTCCTACGAGCAGTACTTC
TRBJ2-2,TRBV2,NA,15,TRBD1,CASNGQGVTTGELFF,TGTGCCAGCAATGGACAGGGAGTAACCACCGGGGAGCTGTTTTTT
TRBJ2-1,TRBV15,NA,15,NA,CATSTRSTLNDGQFF,TGTGCCACCAGCACGCGGTCAACTCTCAATGATGGGCAGTTCTTC
TRBJ2-3,TRBV7-2,NA,19,TRBD2,CASSLNGRTSGRARDTQYF,TGTGCCAGCAGCTTAAACGGAAGGACTAGCGGGAGGGCCAGAGATACGCAGTATTTT
TRBJ2-1,TRBV7-8,NA,15,NA,CASSFSRGHRGEQFF,TGTGCCAGCAGCTTTAGCCGGGGACACAGAGGGGAGCAGTTCTTC
TRBJ2-1,TRBV28,NA,19,TRBD2,CASSPRSLAGGSSYNEQFF,TGTGCCAGCAGTCCCCGATCGCTAGCGGGGGGGAGCTCCTACAATGAGCAGTTCTTC
TRBJ2-5,TRBV5-1,once,15,NA,CASSLVVNLQETQYF,TGCGCCAGCAGCTTGGTAGTAAACTTACAAGAGACCCAGTACTTC
TRBJ1-4,TRBV6-5,few,15,NA,CASSYSGTQNEKLFF,TGTGCCAGCAGTTACTCAGGGACTCAAAATGAAAAACTGTTTTTT
TRBJ2-7,TRBV4-3,NA,13,NA,CASSQDLSYEQYF,TGCGCCAGCAGCCAAGACCTCTCCTACGAGCAGTACTTC
TRBJ2-1,TRBV15,NA,15,NA,CATSRGAGEANEQFF,TGTGCCACCAGCAGGGGGGCGGGAGAGGCTAATGAGCAGTTCTTC
TRBJ2-1,TRBV2,once,13,NA,CASSVGGNNEQFF,TGTGCCAGCAGTGTCGGCGGGAACAATGAGCAGTTCTTC
TRBJ2-2,TRBV27,few,16,TRBD1,CASSLEAGGNVGELFF,TGTGCCAGCAGTTTAGAGGCAGGGGGCAACGTCGGGGAGCTGTTTTTT
TRBJ2-3,TRBV7-2,once,15,TRBD2,CASRSTSGGPDTQYF,TGTGCCAGCAGAAGCACTAGCGGGGGACCAGATACGCAGTATTTT
TRBJ1-1,TRBV28,NA,14,TRBD1,CASSLTGQGLGAFF,TGTGCCAGCAGTTTAACGGGACAGGGGCTAGGAGCTTTCTTT
TRBJ2-3,TRBV11-2,NA,19,TRBD2,CASSLVGAGLAGYGDTQYF,TGTGCCAGCAGCTTAGTGGGGGCCGGACTAGCGGGATATGGAGATACGCAGTATTTT
TRBJ2-1,TRBV27,few,17,NA,CASSFYGTGSSYNEQFF,TGTGCCAGCAGTTTTTACGGGACTGGGAGCTCCTACAATGAGCAGTTCTTC
TRBJ1-5,TRBV6-5,few,13,TRBD1,CASRTGGNQPQHF,TGTGCCAGCAGGACAGGGGGTAATCAGCCCCAGCATTTT
TRBJ2-7,TRBV5-4,few,16,NA,CASSQESSGAAYEQYF,TGTGCCAGCAGCCAAGAGAGTAGCGGAGCGGCCTACGAGCAGTACTTC
TRBJ2-7,TRBV5-1,NA,14,NA,CACAPGQGVFEQYF,TGCGCCTGCGCCCCAGGGCAGGGCGTTTTCGAGCAGTACTTC
TRBJ1-1,TRBV7-6,NA,14,NA,CASSLQDSYTEAFF,TGTGCCAGCAGCTTACAGGACAGTTACACTGAAGCTTTCTTT
TRBJ2-7,TRBV7-2,NA,15,NA,CASSLDQAGAYEQYF,TGTGCCAGCAGCTTAGATCAAGCGGGTGCCTACGAGCAGTACTTC
TRBJ2-5,TRBV21-1,NA,17,NA,CASSKPVRGRCPWTQYF,TGTGCCAGCAGCAAGCCGGTCCGAGGCAGATGCCCATGGACCCAGTACTTC
TRBJ1-5,TRBV10-3,NA,14,NA,CAISATQDGGFRHF,TGTGCCATCAGTGCAACACAAGACGGGGGGTTTAGGCATTTT
TRBJ2-1,TRBV29-1,NA,12,NA,CSVEAGYNEQFF,TGCAGCGTTGAAGCGGGATACAATGAGCAGTTCTTC
TRBJ1-1,TRBV5-1,NA,13,NA,CASTRGGNTEAFF,TGCGCCAGCACTAGGGGCGGCAACACTGAAGCTTTCTTT
TRBJ1-4,TRBV4-2,many,15,TRBD1,CASSQGTGGSEKLFF,TGTGCCAGCAGCCAAGGGACAGGGGGGAGTGAAAAACTGTTTTTT